The 20 T cell receptor beta chains below were found in one sample sequenced in a study of shared clonotypes between healthy human individuals. Generated by immunoSEQ multiplex PCR, the TCRdb table keeps only in-frame clones and is missing some. The sample carries roughly 1.4 million clones, less than 99% recorded once. Sequencing was performed on naive CD4+ T cells sorted from blood. Stated subset: CD45RA+ positively selected. These receptors all come from a man aged 30-40 years in good health.

The rearrangement joins TRBV5-1 to TRBJ2-1, with 11 bases lining up with TRBD2. CDR3 length: 16 residues. Germline CDR1 is SGHRS and CDR2 is YFSETQ. J was trimmed by 6 bases and V by 4 bases; bases with no gene match: 9. CDR3 bases: TGCGCCAGCAGCAACGCCCGACTAGCGGGATTCAATGAGCAGTTCTTC. It encodes CASSNARLAGFNEQFF.

V and J are TRBV7-9 and TRBJ1-1; tentatively, D is TRBD1 (6 bases). The CDR3 contains 13 residues. Trimming pared 3 bases from V and 4 bases from J, leaving 9 bases between. Germline-derived CDR1 and CDR2 are SEHNR and FQNEAQ (reference sequence). CDR3 sequence: CASSFGQPTEAFF. In DNA, the CDR3 is TGTGCCAGCAGCTTTGGACAGCCCACTGAAGCTTTCTTT.

The rearrangement joins TRBV6-5 to TRBJ2-3, with 11 bases aligning to TRBD2. Germline assignment: CDR1 MNHEY and CDR2 SVGAGI. The junction had 4 bases not matched to a gene; V was cut back by 5 bases and J by 3 bases. The CDR3 length is 15 residues. The DNA of the CDR3 is TGTGCCAGCAGTATAGGGACTAGCGGTACAGATACGCAGTATTTT. Translation: CASSIGTSGTDTQYF.

This sequence joins TRBV4-2 and TRBJ2-1; TRBD2 matches 9 bases. Germline V gene data show CDR1 as LGHNA and CDR2 as YNFKEQ. The V gene end was trimmed by 6 bases and the J gene end by 3 bases; junction bases not matched to a gene: 3. The length of the CDR3 is 14 residues. The CDR3 sequence: CASRGREGYNEQFF. The CDR3 DNA sequence: TGTGCCAGCAGGGGGCGGGAGGGCTACAATGAGCAGTTCTTC.

The chain combines TRBV10-3 with TRBJ2-1; 9 positions match TRBD2. The CDR3 contains 14 residues. The junction had 2 bases not matched to a gene; V was cut back by 0 bases and J by 8 bases. The V gene's germline CDR1 is ENHRY and CDR2 SYGVKD. DNA for the CDR3: TGTGCCATCAGTGAGTCAGCGGGAGGAGATGAGCAGTTCTTC. Encoded protein: CAISESAGGDEQFF.

The chain links TRBV18 to TRBJ2-1; 8 positions match TRBD2. CDR1 is KGHSH and CDR2 is LQKENI in the germline V gene. The CDR3 contains 15 residues. V was clipped by 0 bases and J by 2 bases; unmatched bases: 0. Written as DNA, the CDR3 is TGTGCCAGCTCACCACCGGGACTAGCCTACAATGAGCAGTTCTTC. It codes for CASSPPGLAYNEQFF.

This chain links TRBV21-1 with TRBJ2-3; the listed D gene, TRBD2, was not tested against the DNA. TRBV21-1 is a recognized pseudogene. The CDR3 covers 17 residues. CDR3 DNA: TGTGCCAGCAGCAAAGAGACTAGTCCCTACAGTGGAGATACGCAGTATTTT. As protein: CASSKETSPYSGDTQYF.

V and J are TRBV7-9 and TRBJ2-2; weak D call: TRBD1 (6 bases). Trimming removed 2 bases from V and 6 bases from J, with 10 bases in between. This CDR3 spans 14 amino acids. Per the germline V gene, CDR1 is SEHNR and CDR2 is FQNEAQ (reference sequence). The CDR3 DNA reads as TGTGCCAGCAGCTTAAAACAGGGCCCCGGGGAGCTGTTTTTT. This translates into CASSLKQGPGELFF.

This chain joins TRBV7-2 and TRBJ2-7, with 7 bases lining up with TRBD2. The CDR3 has 14 residues. The ends lost 0 bases at V and 6 bases at J; junction bases unmatched: 5. Germline-derived CDR1 and CDR2 are SGHTA and FQGNSA. This CDR3 reads CASSLAGGSSEQYF. The CDR3 nucleotides are TGTGCCAGCAGCTTAGCCGGCGGGAGTTCCGAGCAGTACTTC.

The J gene is TRBJ2-1, the V gene TRBV18; no clear D. Trimming pared 0 bases from V and 2 bases from J, leaving 8 bases between. The germline V gene encodes CDR1 KGHSH and CDR2 LQKENI. This CDR3 comprises 15 residues. CDR3 region: CASSPPWPAYNEQFF. The DNA for the CDR3 is TGTGCCAGCTCACCACCGTGGCCAGCCTACAATGAGCAGTTCTTC. Based on the CDR3 plus reference TRBV18 and TRBJ2-1, the full variable domain is NAGVMQNPRHLVRRRGQEARLRCSPMKGHSHVYWYRQLPEEGLKFMVYLQKENIIDESGMPKERFSAEFPKEGPSILRIQQVVRGDSAAYFCASSPPWPAYNEQFFGPGTRLTVL.

This clone was seen only once. CDR3 protein: CASSFTLGNTEAFF. The CDR3 DNA reads as TGTGCCAGCAGCTTTACCCTGGGGAACACTGAAGCTTTCTTT. This chain uses TRBV5-4 with TRBJ1-1; D remains ambiguous. The CDR3 covers 14 residues. V lost 2 bases and J 1 base, leaving 9 bases between the germline ends. Germline CDR1 reads SGHNT; CDR2 reads YYREEE (reference sequence). The whole variable domain, remainder taken from reference TRBV5-4 and TRBJ1-1, is ETGVTQSPTHLIKTRGQQVTLRCSSQSGHNTVSWYQQALGQGPQFIFQYYREEENGRGNFPPRFSGLQFPNYSSELNVNALELDDSALYLCASSFTLGNTEAFFGQGTRLTVV.

This chain links TRBV5-4 with TRBJ1-1, with no clear D. With 4 bases removed from V and 1 base from J, the gap between germline ends came to 17 bases. Germline loops: CDR1 SGHNT, CDR2 YYREEE (reference sequence). CDR3 length equals 16 residues. CDR3 DNA sequence: TGTGCCAGCAGCACCGGACTGAACCCAGCGAACACTGAAGCTTTCTTT. It yields the protein CASSTGLNPANTEAFF. Filled out from reference TRBV5-4 and TRBJ1-1, the complete variable domain reads ETGVTQSPTHLIKTRGQQVTLRCSSQSGHNTVSWYQQALGQGPQFIFQYYREEENGRGNFPPRFSGLQFPNYSSELNVNALELDDSALYLCASSTGLNPANTEAFFGQGTRLTVV.

The chain employs TRBV4-1 and TRBJ1-2; 7 bases map to TRBD1. CDR1 is MGHRA and CDR2 is YSYEKL in the germline V gene. V lost 4 bases and J lost 3; bases outside the gene matches: 2. The CDR3 is made up of 13 amino acids. The CDR3 loop is CASSRDSYYGYTF. The CDR3 DNA is TGCGCCAGCAGCCGGGACAGCTACTATGGCTACACCTTC.

This clone was recorded only once. The rearrangement links TRBV6-1 to TRBJ2-7; D not certain. In germline, CDR1 is MNHNS, CDR2 SASEGT. The length of the CDR3 is 13 residues. V lost 6 bases to trimming and J lost 2 bases, with 11 bases between them. The CDR3 protein is CASSLVGAYEQYF. The CDR3, as DNA: TGTGCCAGCAGCCTGGTGGGCGCCTACGAGCAGTACTTC.

To note about this clone: Within the sample, other DNA sequences also encode this same CDR3. The chain couples TRBV15 to TRBJ2-7; D ambiguous. The CDR3 runs to 13 residues. The germline gives CDR1 LNHNV, CDR2 YYDKDF (reference sequence). The V end was cut by 3 bases, the J end by 4 bases, with 10 bases between. The CDR3: CATSRGNSYEQYF. The DNA for the CDR3 is TGTGCCACCAGCAGGGGTAACAGTTACGAGCAGTACTTC.

This chain connects TRBV11-2 to TRBJ1-5, with 8 bases aligning to TRBD1. Germline CDR1 and CDR2: SGHAT and FQNNGV. The trim removed 5 bases at V and 4 bases at J, leaving 1 base unmatched. CDR3 length equals 13 residues. The CDR3 spells CASSRDRNQPQHF. The CDR3 bases are TGTGCCAGCAGCCGGGACAGGAATCAGCCCCAGCATTTT.

The chain recombines TRBV28 with TRBJ1-5; no clear D. This CDR3 spans 16 amino acids. CDR1 is MDHEN, CDR2 SYDVKM, per germline. The V gene lost 3 bases and the J gene lost 2 bases, with 14 bases spanning the gap. The CDR3 sequence is CASSFPKGQGNQPQHF. In nucleotides, the CDR3 is TGTGCCAGCAGTTTTCCTAAAGGGCAGGGCAATCAGCCCCAGCATTTT.

The chain is built from TRBV27 and TRBJ2-7; TRBD1 is a possible D gene (6 bases). Per germline, CDR1 MNHEY and CDR2 SMNVEV (reference sequence). Trimming took 6 bases from V and 6 from J, leaving 9 bases between them. The length of the CDR3 is 11 residues. CDR3: CASSHRAEQYF. CDR3 bases: TGTGCCAGCAGCCACAGGGCCGAGCAGTACTTC.

This sequence joins TRBV5-1 and TRBJ2-5; D possibly matches TRBD1 or TRBD2 (8 bases each). V lost 0 bases, J lost 3 bases, and 18 bases lay in between. Germline CDR1 is SGHRS and CDR2 is YFSETQ. The CDR3 loop spans 17 amino acids. The CDR3, as DNA: TGCGCCAGCAGCTTGGCCGTAGCGGGACAGGCTGAAGAGACCCAGTACTTC. It translates to CASSLAVAGQAEETQYF.

CDR3 sequence (DNA): TGTGCCAGTGCCCGCCGGCGGGACGAAAGGGGGGAGACCCAGTACTTC. It yields the protein CASARRRDERGETQYF. The chain employs TRBV19 and TRBJ2-5, with D perhaps given as TRBD1 or TRBD2 (6 bases each). Germline V gene sequence: CDR1 LNHDA, CDR2 SQIVND (reference sequence). Trimming stripped 8 bases from V and 5 bases from J, with 24 bases between. The CDR3 runs to 16 residues.